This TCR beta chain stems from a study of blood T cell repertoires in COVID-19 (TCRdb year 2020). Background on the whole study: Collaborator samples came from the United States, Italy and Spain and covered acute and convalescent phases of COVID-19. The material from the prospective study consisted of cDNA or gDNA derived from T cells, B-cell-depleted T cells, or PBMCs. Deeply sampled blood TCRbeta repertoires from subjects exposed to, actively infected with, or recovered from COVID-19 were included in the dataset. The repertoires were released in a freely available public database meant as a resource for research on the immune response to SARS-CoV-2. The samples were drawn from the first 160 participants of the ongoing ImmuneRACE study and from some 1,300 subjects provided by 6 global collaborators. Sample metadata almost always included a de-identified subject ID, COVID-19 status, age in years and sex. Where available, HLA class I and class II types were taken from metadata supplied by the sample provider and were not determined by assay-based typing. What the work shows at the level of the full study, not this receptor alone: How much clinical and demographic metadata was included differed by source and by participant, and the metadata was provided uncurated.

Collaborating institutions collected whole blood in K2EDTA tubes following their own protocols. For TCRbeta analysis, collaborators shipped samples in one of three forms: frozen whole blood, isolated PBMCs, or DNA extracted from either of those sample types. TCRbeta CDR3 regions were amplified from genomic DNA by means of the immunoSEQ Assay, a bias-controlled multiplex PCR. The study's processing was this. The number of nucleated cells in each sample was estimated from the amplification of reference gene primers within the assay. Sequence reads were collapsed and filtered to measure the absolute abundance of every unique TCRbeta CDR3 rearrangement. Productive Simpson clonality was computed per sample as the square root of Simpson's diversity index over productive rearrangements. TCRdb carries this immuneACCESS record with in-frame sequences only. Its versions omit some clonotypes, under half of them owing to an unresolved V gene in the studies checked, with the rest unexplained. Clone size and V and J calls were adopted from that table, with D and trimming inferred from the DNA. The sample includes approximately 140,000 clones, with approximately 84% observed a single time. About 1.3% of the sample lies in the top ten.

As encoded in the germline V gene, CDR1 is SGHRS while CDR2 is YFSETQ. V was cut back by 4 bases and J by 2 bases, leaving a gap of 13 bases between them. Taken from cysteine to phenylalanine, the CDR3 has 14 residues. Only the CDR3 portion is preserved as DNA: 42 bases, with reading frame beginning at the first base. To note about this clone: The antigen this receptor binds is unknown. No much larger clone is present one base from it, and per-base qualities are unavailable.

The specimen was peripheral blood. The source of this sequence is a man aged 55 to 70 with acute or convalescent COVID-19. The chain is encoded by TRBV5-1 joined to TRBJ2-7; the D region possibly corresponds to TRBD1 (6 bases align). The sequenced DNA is TGCGCCAGCAGCCTCGACAGGACAACCTACGAGCAGTACTTC. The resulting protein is CASSLDRTTYEQYF. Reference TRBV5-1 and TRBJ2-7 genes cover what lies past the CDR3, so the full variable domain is KAGVTQTPRYLIKTRGQQVTLSCSPISGHRSVSWYQQTPGQGLQFLFEYFSETQRNKGNFPGRFSGRQFSNSRSEMNVSTLELGDSALYLCASSLDRTTYEQYFGPGTRLTVT.